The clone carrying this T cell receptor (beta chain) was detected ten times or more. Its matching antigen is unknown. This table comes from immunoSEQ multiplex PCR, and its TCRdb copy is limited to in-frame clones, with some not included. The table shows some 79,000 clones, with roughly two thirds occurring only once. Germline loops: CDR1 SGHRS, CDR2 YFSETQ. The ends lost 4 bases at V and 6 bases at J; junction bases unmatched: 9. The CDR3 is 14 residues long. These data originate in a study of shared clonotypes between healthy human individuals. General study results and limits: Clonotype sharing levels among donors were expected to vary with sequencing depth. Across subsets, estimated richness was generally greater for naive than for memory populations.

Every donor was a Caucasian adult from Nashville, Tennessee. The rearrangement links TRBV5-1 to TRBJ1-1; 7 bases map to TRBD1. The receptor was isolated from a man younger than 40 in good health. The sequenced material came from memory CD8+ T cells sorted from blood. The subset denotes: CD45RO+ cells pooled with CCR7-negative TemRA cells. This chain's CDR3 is CASSVKGAWAEAFF. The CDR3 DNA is TGCGCCAGCAGCGTCAAGGGGGCATGGGCTGAAGCTTTCTTT.